The 5 T cell receptor beta chains reported below all come from one sample, sequenced in a study of cytomegalovirus exposure and HLA in healthy donors. It was with 60 Vbeta and 13 Jbeta primers that the PCR ran. Generated by immunoSEQ multiplex PCR, the TCRdb table keeps only in-frame clones and is missing some. The sample gives roughly 130,000 clones, over 65% of which show up once; approximately 4.3% is in the top ten. The sequenced sample consisted of PBMCs. These TCRs come from a man aged 18 to 29 in good health and CMV-seropositive.

This chain joins TRBV5-1 and TRBJ2-5, with a tentative D call TRBD1 (5 bases). The CDR3 has 14 residues. V lost 3 bases and J 2 bases, leaving 11 bases between the germline ends. Germline CDR1 SGHRS, CDR2 YFSETQ. CDR3 DNA: TGCGCCAGCAGCTACCTTCGACAGCAAGAGACCCAGTACTTC. This translates into CASSYLRQQETQYF.

This clone was detected only once. Germline is not matched at one junction end, which may reflect a read error. V gene TRBV7-2 combines with J gene TRBJ2-3, with 10 bases fitting TRBD2. CDR1 SGHTA and CDR2 FQGNSA come from the germline V gene. The CDR3 extends over 17 amino acids. This chain's CDR3 is CASSLALAGVPTDTQYF. For the CDR3, the DNA is TGTGCCAGCAGCCTAGCCCTAGCGGGAGTTCCCACAGATACGCAGTATTTT.

The V call is TRBV28, the J call TRBJ1-1; 9 positions match TRBD1. CDR3 length equals 14 residues. V was clipped by 3 bases and J by 5 bases; unmatched bases: 4. The germline CDR1 and CDR2 sequences are MDHEN and SYDVKM. The CDR3 sequence is CASSFGTGWTEAFF. The DNA for the CDR3 is TGTGCCAGCAGTTTCGGGACAGGGTGGACTGAAGCTTTCTTT.

J is TRBJ1-1 and V is TRBV5-1; D gene uncertain. The CDR3 covers 13 residues. Trimming cost V 4 bases and J 8 bases, with 15 bases left between them. The germline V gene encodes CDR1 SGHRS and CDR2 YFSETQ. The CDR3 region has the DNA TGCGCCAGCAGCCCCGGGAGGGAGTGGGAAGCTTTCTTT. Its protein product is CASSPGREWEAFF.

The chain employs TRBV25-1 and TRBJ2-5; TRBD1 is a possible D gene (6 bases). Trimming took off 2 bases at V and 5 bases at J, with 15 bases between the two ends. This CDR3 contains 15 residues. Germline CDR1 is MGHDK and CDR2 is SYGVNS. The CDR3, as DNA: TGTGCCAGCAGTGAAGGGGGCCACAGGTTCGAGACCCAGTACTTC. It specifies CASSEGGHRFETQYF.